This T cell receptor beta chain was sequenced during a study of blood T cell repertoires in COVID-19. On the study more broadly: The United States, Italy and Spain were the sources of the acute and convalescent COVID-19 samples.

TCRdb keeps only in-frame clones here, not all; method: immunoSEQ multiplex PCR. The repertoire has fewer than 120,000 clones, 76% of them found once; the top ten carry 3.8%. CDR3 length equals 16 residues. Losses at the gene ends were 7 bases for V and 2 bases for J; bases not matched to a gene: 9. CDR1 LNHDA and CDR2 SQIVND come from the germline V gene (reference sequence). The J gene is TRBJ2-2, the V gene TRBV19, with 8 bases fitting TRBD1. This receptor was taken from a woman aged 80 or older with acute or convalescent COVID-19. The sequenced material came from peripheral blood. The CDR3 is CASIGRGLENTGELFF. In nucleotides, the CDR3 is TGTGCCAGTATCGGCAGGGGGCTAGAAAACACCGGGGAGCTGTTTTTT.